The T cell receptor beta chain described here comes from a study of blood T cell repertoires in COVID-19. Study overall: Acute-phase and convalescent COVID-19 samples originated in the United States, Italy and Spain. Sources were T cells, B-cell-depleted T cells, or PBMCs; the material itself was cDNA or gDNA.

CDR1 SQVTM and CDR2 ANQGSEA come from the germline V gene. This CDR3 is 18 amino acids long. Trimming cost V 5 bases and J 5 bases, with 30 bases left between them. In the original workflow: The assay estimated nucleated cells by amplifying reference gene primers. Profiled with immunoSEQ multiplex PCR; TCRdb holds only in-frame clones, not every one. The DNA gave D and trimming, while V, J and clone size come from that table. The table has tens of thousands of clones, approximately 91% seen once. The sample was peripheral blood. This chain joins TRBV29-1 and TRBJ1-1; D might be TRBD1 (6 bases). The TCR sequence derives from a man in his fifties or sixties with acute or convalescent COVID-19. CDR3 in DNA: TGCAGCGTTACCCCGTGGGGGGGCCGTGGGGAAGGAGAAACTGAAGCTTTCTTT. Residues: CSVTPWGGRGEGETEAFF.